This is a list of T cell receptor beta chains from one sample in a study of blood T cell repertoires in COVID-19. Assay used: immunoSEQ multiplex PCR; TCRdb lists only in-frame clones, some missing. The sample yields roughly 100,000 clones, 80% to 90% seen once. Sequencing was performed on peripheral blood. These receptors came from a woman aged 70-85 years with acute or convalescent COVID-19. The CDR3 runs from the conserved cysteine through the conserved F or W. The D gene is left open where the match is weak. Size values are once, few and many counts, or a class for expanded clones, and some rows have none.

16	-	TRBV5-1	-	TRBJ2-2	TGCGCCAGCAGCTTGGCTACAGGCTCGAACACCGGGGAGCTGTTTTTT	CASSLATGSNTGELFF
14	TRBD1	TRBV2	-	TRBJ1-4	TGTGCCAGCAGGCCCAGGGGGCCGTATGAAAAACTGTTTTTT	CASRPRGPYEKLFF
17	TRBD2	TRBV30	few	TRBJ2-3	TGTGCCTGGAGTGTAGGTTCTACTAGCGGATACACAGATACGCAGTATTTT	CAWSVGSTSGYTDTQYF
17	-	TRBV14	-	TRBJ2-3	TGTGCCAGCAGCCAAGGATGGTCGGGATACAGCACAGATACGCAGTATTTT	CASSQGWSGYSTDTQYF
15	-	TRBV7-3	-	TRBJ2-3	TGTGCCAGCAGCTTAGGCCTAGCGTGGGGAGATACGCAGTATTTT	CASSLGLAWGDTQYF
15	-	TRBV6-5	once	TRBJ1-2	TGTGCCAGCAGTTACGCCGTACAGGGTTCGGATGGCTACACCTTC	CASSYAVQGSDGYTF
15	-	TRBV27	few	TRBJ1-6	TGTGCCAGCAGGCCCGGGAGTCTTCGGGATTCACCCCTCCACTTT	CASRPGSLRDSPLHF
13	-	TRBV6-5	-	TRBJ2-7	TGTGCCAGCAGTTACCGTCCCTTTGACGAGCAGTACTTC	CASSYRPFDEQYF
13	-	TRBV12-3/TRBV12-4	-	TRBJ1-1	TGTGCCAGCAGTACACAGATGAACACTGAAGCTTTCTTT	CASSTQMNTEAFF
14	TRBD1	TRBV19	once	TRBJ1-1	TGTGCCAGTAGTATGGGGACAGGGGGCTCTGAAGCTTTCTTT	CASSMGTGGSEAFF
16	TRBD1	TRBV5-1	-	TRBJ1-3	TGCGCCAGCAGCTATACGACAGGGGTCTCTGGAAACACCATATATTTT	CASSYTTGVSGNTIYF
15	TRBD1	TRBV24-1	-	TRBJ2-2	TGTGCCACCAGTTCGCGGACAGGGGGCACCGGGGAGCTGTTTTTT	CATSSRTGGTGELFF
17	-	TRBV9	-	TRBJ2-7	TGTGCCAGCAGCGTAACCGACGGAGGGGCTCTAGGCTACGAGCAGTACTTC	CASSVTDGGALGYEQYF
14	TRBD1	TRBV6-1	-	TRBJ1-6	TGTGCCAGCAGTGAGGACAGGGGCAATTCACCCCTCCACTTT	CASSEDRGNSPLHF
16	-	TRBV19	-	TRBJ1-1	TGTGCCAGTAGTACGGGAGGGGGACAATTCGACACTGAAGCTTTCTTT	CASSTGGGQFDTEAFF